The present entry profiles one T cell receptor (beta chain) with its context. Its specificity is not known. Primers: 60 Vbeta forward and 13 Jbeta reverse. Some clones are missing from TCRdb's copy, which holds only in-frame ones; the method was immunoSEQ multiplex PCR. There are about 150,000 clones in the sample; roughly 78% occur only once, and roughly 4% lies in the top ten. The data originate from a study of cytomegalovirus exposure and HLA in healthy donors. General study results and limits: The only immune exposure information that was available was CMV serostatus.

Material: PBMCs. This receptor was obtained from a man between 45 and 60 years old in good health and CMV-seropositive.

CDR3 loop: CAISDAGTSGASSYEQYF. DNA of the CDR3: TGTGCCATCAGTGACGCCGGGACTAGCGGGGCCAGCTCCTACGAGCAGTACTTC. The chain employs TRBV10-3 and TRBJ2-5, with TRBD2 matching over 13 bases. TRBJ2-7 explains the end of the DNA better; the J call may be wrong. CDR1 is ENHRY and CDR2 is SYGVKD in the germline V gene. This CDR3 has 18 residues.